These 18 T cell receptor beta chains were all obtained from the same sample, sequenced in a study of blood T cells in healthy people across ages. A second PCR of 7 to 11 cycles used a sample-barcoded 5' primer and a J-beta primer mix. TCRdb re-analysed the 5' RACE reads in MiXCR, keeping a single row per CDR3 protein. The profile shows hundreds of thousands of distinct CDR3 sequences, 25% to 35% of them singletons. These same data were also listed under a study on T cells of mothers and their children.

Sequenced input: blood. The receptors come from a boy between 2 and 10 years old in good health.

The chain employs TRBV5-1 and TRBJ1-2; perhaps TRBD1 as D (5 bases). Deletions cut 4 bases from V and 4 bases from J, with 14 bases between. The CDR3 spans 14 residues. Germline V gene data show CDR1 as SGHRS and CDR2 as YFSETQ. The CDR3 nucleotides read TGCGCCAGCAGCGGCTCTGGGACGGCCTATGGCTACACCTTC. It translates to CASSGSGTAYGYTF.

This clonotype was counted between two and nine times. The genes are TRBV15 and TRBJ2-1; D not resolved. Trimming left V 3 bases short and J 7 bases short, with 4 bases between. Per germline, CDR1 LNHNV and CDR2 YYDKDF (reference sequence). The CDR3 is made up of 11 amino acids. In DNA, the CDR3 is TGTGCCACCAGCAGCCCTAATGAGCAGTTCTTC. It is translated as CATSSPNEQFF.

Points on this clonotype: One end of the junction fails to match germline, which may point to a read error. The chain has TRBV29-1 and TRBJ1-4, with D unresolved. Germline CDR1 and CDR2: SQVTM and ANQGSEA. This CDR3 comprises 12 residues. The CDR3: CNVGVANEKLFF. The CDR3 bases are TGCAACGTTGGTGTCGCGAATGAAAAACTGTTTTTT.

The chain carries TRBV5-5 and TRBJ2-5, with D unresolved. V dropped 6 bases and J dropped 6 bases, with 9 bases sitting between them. Germline CDR1 and CDR2: SGHKS and YYEKEE (reference sequence). The CDR3 is 11 amino acids. CDR3 loop: CASTFSQTQYF. In nucleotides, the CDR3 is TGTGCCAGCACCTTCTCGCAGACCCAGTACTTC.

This clonotype was observed a few times. The chain recombines TRBV5-1 with TRBJ1-2; TRBD1 is a possible D gene (5 bases). This CDR3 spans 16 amino acids. V gave up 4 bases and J gave up 0 bases, with 16 bases separating them. CDR1 SGHRS and CDR2 YFSETQ come from the germline V gene. CDR3 nucleotides: TGCGCCAGCAGCCCCGGCAACAGGATAACTAACTATGGCTACACCTTC. Amino acids: CASSPGNRITNYGYTF.

This clonotype has just a few counts. The chain uses TRBV20-1 and TRBJ1-4; D call uncertain. Trimming removed 5 bases from V and 8 bases from J, with 12 bases in between. Germline V gives CDR1 DFQATT, CDR2 SNEGSKA (reference sequence). The CDR3 spans 12 residues. CDR3 nucleotides: TGCAGTGCTGTGCCAAACGAGGAAAAACTGTTTTTT. Residues: CSAVPNEEKLFF.

This chain links TRBV7-9 with TRBJ2-7; unclear D gene. Germline assignment: CDR1 SEHNR and CDR2 FQNEAQ (reference sequence). Trimming removed 1 base from V and 2 bases from J, with 12 bases in between. The CDR3 has 15 amino acids. The chain's CDR3 is CASSLVATETYEQYF. The CDR3 region has the DNA TGTGCCAGCAGCTTAGTCGCCACCGAAACCTACGAGCAGTACTTC.

This chain links TRBV29-1 with TRBJ1-4; D is ambiguous. The V gene lost 8 bases and the J gene lost 3 bases, with 10 bases spanning the gap. CDR1 and CDR2 from the germline V gene are SQVTM and ANQGSEA. This CDR3 is 12 amino acids long. This chain's CDR3 is CSSKSANEKLFF. Written as DNA, the CDR3 is TGCAGCTCTAAAAGCGCTAATGAAAAACTGTTTTTT.

This clonotype was detected once. V gene TRBV18 combines with J gene TRBJ2-5; the D gene is possibly TRBD2 (6 bases). The CDR3 is 14 amino acids. The germline V gene has CDR1 KGHSH and CDR2 LQKENI. V shed 6 bases and J shed 4 bases, with 15 bases lying between them. The CDR3 reads CASSPRREGETQYF. The CDR3 DNA reads as TGTGCCAGCTCTCCGAGGAGGGAAGGAGAGACCCAGTACTTC. Full variable domain (outside the CDR3, taken from reference TRBV18 and TRBJ2-5): NAGVMQNPRHLVRRRGQEARLRCSPMKGHSHVYWYRQLPEEGLKFMVYLQKENIIDESGMPKERFSAEFPKEGPSILRIQQVVRGDSAAYFCASSPRREGETQYFGPGTRLLVL.

The chain links TRBV5-1 to TRBJ1-1; 8 bases agree with TRBD1. The CDR3 is 16 residues long. V shed 0 bases, J shed 4 bases, and the junction held 8 bases outside the gene matches. The germline CDR1 and CDR2 sequences are SGHRS and YFSETQ. CDR3 residues: CASSLGRQGFSTEAFF. CDR3 DNA sequence: TGCGCCAGCAGCTTGGGCCGACAGGGGTTTAGCACTGAAGCTTTCTTT.

This clonotype was detected a few times. Written as DNA, the CDR3 is TGTGCCAGCAGGAGACGCAAGAACACTGAAGCTTTCTTT. This gives the protein CASRRRKNTEAFF. The chain is built from TRBV5-6 and TRBJ1-1; no definite D call. Germline CDR1 and CDR2: SGHDT and YYEEEE. V was shortened by 5 bases and J by 1 base, with 9 bases between the two germline ends. This CDR3 contains 13 residues.

The V gene is TRBV7-9, the J gene TRBJ2-7; possible D gene TRBD2, 6 bases. Germline values: CDR1 SEHNR, CDR2 FQNEAQ (reference sequence). The CDR3 has 13 residues. V lost 7 bases, J lost 6 bases, and 16 bases lay in between. The CDR3 region is CASTQIAGGEQYF. The CDR3, as DNA: TGTGCCAGCACTCAAATAGCCGGGGGCGAGCAGTACTTC.

This sequence joins TRBV12-3 or TRBV12-4 and TRBJ1-2; unclear D gene. Trimming cost V 4 bases and J 4 bases, with 10 bases left between them. The CDR3 is 13 amino acids. CDR3 in amino acids: CASSSSQSYGYTF. The CDR3 DNA sequence: TGTGCCAGCAGTTCTTCACAGAGCTATGGCTACACCTTC.

In this sample, this clonotype turned up a few times. The chain couples TRBV12-3 or TRBV12-4 to TRBJ2-5; D gene unclear. V was shortened by 6 bases and J by 0 bases, with 8 bases between the two germline ends. The CDR3 has 13 amino acids. DNA of the CDR3: TGTGCCAGCAGCGACGTCAACCAAGAGACCCAGTACTTC. This sequence encodes CASSDVNQETQYF.

The chain has TRBV6-1 and TRBJ1-2, with 9 nucleotides matching TRBD1. Trimming removed 10 bases from V and 8 bases from J; junction bases left unmatched: 11. The CDR3 has 13 amino acids. Germline assignment: CDR1 MNHNS and CDR2 SASEGT. The CDR3, as DNA: TGTGCCATTACGAGACGAACAGGGGGCGGCTACACCTTC. Protein: CAITRRTGGGYTF.

This clonotype has more than one count but fewer than ten. This chain uses TRBV5-1 with TRBJ2-5; 7 bases match TRBD1. The J call is uncertain, as TRBJ2-7 better fits the DNA end. The CDR3 runs 15 residues. In germline, CDR1 is SGHRS, CDR2 YFSETQ. CDR3 bases: TGCGCCAGCAGCTTAAGACAGGGCGAAATCTACGAGCAGTACTTC. It yields the protein CASSLRQGEIYEQYF.

This rearrangement joins TRBV3-1 to TRBJ2-5; TRBD2 matches at 10 bases. Germline trimming cut 3 bases from V and 5 bases from J; bases unmatched to any gene: 9. The germline CDR1 and CDR2 sequences are LGHDT and YNNKEL (reference sequence). The CDR3 totals 16 residues. The CDR3 DNA reads TGTGCCAGCAGCCATTACAGCGGGAGGGCCCTCGAGACCCAGTACTTC. This sequence encodes CASSHYSGRALETQYF.

This clonotype was observed a handful of times. V usage is TRBV7-6 and J usage is TRBJ2-5, with TRBD2 as a possible D gene (5 bases). TRBJ2-7 explains the end of the DNA better; the J call may be wrong. Germline V gives CDR1 SGHVS, CDR2 FNYEAQ. The CDR3 length is 14 residues. The CDR3 sequence is CASSLAGSAYEQYF. CDR3 in DNA: TGTGCCAGCAGCTTAGCGGGTAGCGCGTACGAGCAGTACTTC.